The entry that follows covers one T cell receptor (beta chain) sequence. Its antigen is unidentified. Indicated treatment: oral pan-JAK inhibitor, 5-10 mg twice daily. This specimen belongs to a study of CD8+ T cells in alopecia areata. Whole-study findings and limits: Sequenced scalp T cells also include alphabeta T cells resident in normal skin. Persistence during tofacitinib was seen for many expanded lesional clones in scalp and blood.

Germline loops: CDR1 SEHNR, CDR2 FQNEAQ (reference sequence). Trimming shortened V by 4 bases and J by 6 bases, and 6 bases separated the two germline ends. The CDR3 sequence is 11 residues long. RNA extraction was followed by reverse transcription into cDNA, which acted as the sequencing template. Assay used: immunoSEQ multiplex PCR; TCRdb lists only in-frame clones, some missing. Of approximately 170,000 clones in the sample, 55% to 70% were seen once. Sequences were derived from CD4+ T cells sorted from blood, sampled at week 4, from a patient treated with tofacitinib. The sequence came from a human donor with alopecia areata. V usage is TRBV7-9 and J usage is TRBJ1-2; D is undetermined. CDR3 amino acids: CASSSMHGYTF. The CDR3 nucleotides are TGTGCCAGCAGCTCGATGCATGGCTACACCTTC. Full variable domain (rest looked up from reference TRBV7-9 and TRBJ1-2): DTGVSQNPRHKITKRGQNVTFRCDPISEHNRLYWYRQTLGQGPEFLTYFQNEAQLEKSRLLSDRFSAERPKGSFSTLEIQRTEQGDSAMYLCASSSMHGYTFGSGTRLTVV.